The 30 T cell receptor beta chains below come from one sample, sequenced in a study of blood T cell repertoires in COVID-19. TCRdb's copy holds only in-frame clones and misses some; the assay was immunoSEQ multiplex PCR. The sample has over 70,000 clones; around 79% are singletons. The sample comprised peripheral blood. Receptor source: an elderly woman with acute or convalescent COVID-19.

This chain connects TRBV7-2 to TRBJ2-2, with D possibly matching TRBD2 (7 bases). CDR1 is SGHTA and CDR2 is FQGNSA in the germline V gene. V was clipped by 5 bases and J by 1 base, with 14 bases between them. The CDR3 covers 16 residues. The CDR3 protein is CASSPMGGQNTGELFF. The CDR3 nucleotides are TGTGCCAGCAGCCCTATGGGGGGGCAGAACACCGGGGAGCTGTTTTTT. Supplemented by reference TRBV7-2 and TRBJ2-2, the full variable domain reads GAGVSQSPSNKVTEKGKDVELRCDPISGHTALYWYRQSLGQGLEFLIYFQGNSAPDKSGLPSDRFSAERTGGSVSTLTIQRTQQEDSAVYLCASSPMGGQNTGELFFGEGSRLTVL.

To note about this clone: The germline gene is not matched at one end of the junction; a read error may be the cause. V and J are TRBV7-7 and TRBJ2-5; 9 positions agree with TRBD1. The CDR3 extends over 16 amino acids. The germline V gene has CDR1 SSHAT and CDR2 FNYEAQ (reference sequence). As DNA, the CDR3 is TGTGCTAGCAGCTTAGGGGGGACAGGGACGAGGGAGACCCAGTACTTC. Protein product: CASSLGGTGTRETQYF.

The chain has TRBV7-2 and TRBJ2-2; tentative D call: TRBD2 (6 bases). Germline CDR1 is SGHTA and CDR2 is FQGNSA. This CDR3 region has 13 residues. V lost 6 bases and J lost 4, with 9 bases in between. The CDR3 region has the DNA TGTGCCAGCAGGCTGGGGGGCACCGGGGAGCTGTTTTTT. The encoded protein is CASRLGGTGELFF.

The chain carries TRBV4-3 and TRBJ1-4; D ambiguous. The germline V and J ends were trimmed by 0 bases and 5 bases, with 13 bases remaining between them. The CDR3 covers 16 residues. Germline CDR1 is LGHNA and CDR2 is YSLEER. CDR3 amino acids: CASSQDIGGLNEKLFF. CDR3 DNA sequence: TGCGCCAGCAGCCAAGATATAGGAGGACTAAATGAAAAACTGTTTTTT.

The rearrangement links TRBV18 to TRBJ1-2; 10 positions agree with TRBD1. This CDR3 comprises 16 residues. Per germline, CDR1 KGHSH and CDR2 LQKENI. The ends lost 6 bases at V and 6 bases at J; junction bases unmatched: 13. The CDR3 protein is CASSSSSGTGDDGYTF. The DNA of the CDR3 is TGTGCCAGCTCCTCATCCTCGGGGACAGGGGATGATGGCTACACCTTC.

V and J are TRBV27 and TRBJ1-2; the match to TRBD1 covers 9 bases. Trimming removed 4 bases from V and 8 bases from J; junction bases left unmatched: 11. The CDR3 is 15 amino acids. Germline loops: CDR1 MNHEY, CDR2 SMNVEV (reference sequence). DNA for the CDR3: TGTGCCAGCAGTTCGCTCTCACAGGGGGCTGGAGGCTACACCTTC. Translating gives CASSSLSQGAGGYTF.

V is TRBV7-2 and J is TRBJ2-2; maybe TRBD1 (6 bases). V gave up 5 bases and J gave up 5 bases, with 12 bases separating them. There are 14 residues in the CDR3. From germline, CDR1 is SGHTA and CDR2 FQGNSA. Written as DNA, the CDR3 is TGTGCCAGCAGCCTGAAGCAGGGGACCGGGGAGCTGTTTTTT. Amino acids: CASSLKQGTGELFF.

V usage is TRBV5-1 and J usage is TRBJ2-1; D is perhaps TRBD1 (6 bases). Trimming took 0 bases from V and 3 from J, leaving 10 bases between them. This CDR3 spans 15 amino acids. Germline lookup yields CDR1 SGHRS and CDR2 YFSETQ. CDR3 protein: CASSLGPDSYNEQFF. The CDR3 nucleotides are TGCGCCAGCAGCTTGGGACCGGACAGCTACAATGAGCAGTTCTTC.

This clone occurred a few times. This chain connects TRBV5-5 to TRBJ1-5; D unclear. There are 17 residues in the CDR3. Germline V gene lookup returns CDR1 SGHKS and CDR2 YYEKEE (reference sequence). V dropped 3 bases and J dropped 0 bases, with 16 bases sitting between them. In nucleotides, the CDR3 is TGTGCCAGCAGCTCATCCTTCCAGAGGTCTAGCAATCAGCCCCAGCATTTT. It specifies CASSSSFQRSSNQPQHF.

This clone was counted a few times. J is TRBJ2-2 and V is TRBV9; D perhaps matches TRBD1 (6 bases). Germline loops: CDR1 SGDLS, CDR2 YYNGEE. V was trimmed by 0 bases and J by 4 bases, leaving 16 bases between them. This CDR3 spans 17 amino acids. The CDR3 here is CASSVGTGLVFTGELFF. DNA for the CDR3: TGTGCCAGCAGCGTAGGTACAGGGCTTGTTTTCACCGGGGAGCTGTTTTTT.

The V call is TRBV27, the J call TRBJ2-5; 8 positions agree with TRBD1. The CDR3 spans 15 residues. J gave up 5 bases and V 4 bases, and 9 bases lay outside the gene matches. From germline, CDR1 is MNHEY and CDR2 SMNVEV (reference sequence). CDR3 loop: CASSSFQGAGETQYF. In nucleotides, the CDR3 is TGTGCCAGCAGTTCCTTCCAGGGGGCGGGCGAGACCCAGTACTTC.

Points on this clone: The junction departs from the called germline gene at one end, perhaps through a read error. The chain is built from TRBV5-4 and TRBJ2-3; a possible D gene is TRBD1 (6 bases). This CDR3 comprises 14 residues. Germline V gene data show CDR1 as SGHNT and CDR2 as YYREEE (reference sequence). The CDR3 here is CASSLGARTDTQYF. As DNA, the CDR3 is TGTGCCAGCAGTTTGGGGGCCCGCACAGATACGCAGTATTTT.

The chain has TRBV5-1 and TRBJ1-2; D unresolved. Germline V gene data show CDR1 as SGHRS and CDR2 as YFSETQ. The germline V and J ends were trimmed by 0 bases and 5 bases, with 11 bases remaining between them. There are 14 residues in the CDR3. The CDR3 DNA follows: TGCGCCAGCAGCTTGGCCAGCGGATCATATGGCTACACCTTC. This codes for CASSLASGSYGYTF.

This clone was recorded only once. CDR3 DNA: TGTGCCACCAGCAGTCCAGCGGGGGGAAGTGAGACCCAGTACTTC. This translates into CATSSPAGGSETQYF. The chain is built from TRBV15 and TRBJ2-5; 9 bases are shared with TRBD2. CDR1 is LNHNV and CDR2 is YYDKDF in the germline V gene (reference sequence). The CDR3 loop spans 15 amino acids. V was clipped by 3 bases and J by 5 bases; unmatched bases: 7.

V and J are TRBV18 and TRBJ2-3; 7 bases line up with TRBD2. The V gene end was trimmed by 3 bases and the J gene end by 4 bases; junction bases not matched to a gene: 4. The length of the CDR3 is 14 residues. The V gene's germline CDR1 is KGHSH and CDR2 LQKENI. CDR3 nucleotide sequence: TGTGCCAGCTCACCCCCCACTAGCGCAGATACGCAGTATTTT. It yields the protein CASSPPTSADTQYF.

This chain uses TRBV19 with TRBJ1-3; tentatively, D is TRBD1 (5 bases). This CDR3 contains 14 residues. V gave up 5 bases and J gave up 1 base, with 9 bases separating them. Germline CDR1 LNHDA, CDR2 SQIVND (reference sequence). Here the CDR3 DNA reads TGTGCCAGTAGTCGCCAGGGTTCTGGAAACACCATATATTTT. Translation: CASSRQGSGNTIYF.

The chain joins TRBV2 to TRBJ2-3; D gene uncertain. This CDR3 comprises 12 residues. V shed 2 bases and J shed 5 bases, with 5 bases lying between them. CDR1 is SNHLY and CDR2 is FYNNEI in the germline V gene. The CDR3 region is CASSESRDTQYF. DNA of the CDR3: TGTGCCAGCAGTGAATCTCGAGATACGCAGTATTTT.

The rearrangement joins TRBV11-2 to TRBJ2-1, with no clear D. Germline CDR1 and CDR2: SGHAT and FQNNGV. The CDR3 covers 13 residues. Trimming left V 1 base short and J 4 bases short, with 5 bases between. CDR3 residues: CASSLAQYNEQFF. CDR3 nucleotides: TGTGCCAGCAGCTTAGCCCAGTACAATGAGCAGTTCTTC.

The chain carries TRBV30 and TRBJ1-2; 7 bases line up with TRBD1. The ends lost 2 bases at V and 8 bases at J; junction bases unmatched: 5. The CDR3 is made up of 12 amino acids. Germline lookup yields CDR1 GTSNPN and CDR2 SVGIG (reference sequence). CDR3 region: CAWSTGAGGYTF. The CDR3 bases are TGTGCCTGGAGTACAGGGGCGGGGGGCTACACCTTC.

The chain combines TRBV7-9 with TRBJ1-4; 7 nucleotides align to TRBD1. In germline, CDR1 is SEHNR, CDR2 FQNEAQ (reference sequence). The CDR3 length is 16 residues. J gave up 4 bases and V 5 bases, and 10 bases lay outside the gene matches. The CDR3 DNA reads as TGTGCCAGCAGCGTAGGCCAGGGGGATGGTAATGAAAAACTGTTTTTT. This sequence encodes CASSVGQGDGNEKLFF.

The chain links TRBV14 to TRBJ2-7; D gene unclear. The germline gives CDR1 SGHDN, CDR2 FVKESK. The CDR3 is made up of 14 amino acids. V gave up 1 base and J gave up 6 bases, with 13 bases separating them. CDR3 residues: CASSQVVSRREQYF. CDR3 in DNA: TGTGCCAGCAGCCAAGTCGTTAGCCGTCGCGAGCAGTACTTC.

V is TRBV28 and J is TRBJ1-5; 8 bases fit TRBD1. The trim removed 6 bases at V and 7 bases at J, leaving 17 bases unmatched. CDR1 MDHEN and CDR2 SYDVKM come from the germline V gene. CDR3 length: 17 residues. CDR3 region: CASSPPGWDRLRQPQHF. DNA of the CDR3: TGTGCCAGCAGCCCTCCAGGGTGGGACAGGCTTCGACAGCCCCAGCATTTT.

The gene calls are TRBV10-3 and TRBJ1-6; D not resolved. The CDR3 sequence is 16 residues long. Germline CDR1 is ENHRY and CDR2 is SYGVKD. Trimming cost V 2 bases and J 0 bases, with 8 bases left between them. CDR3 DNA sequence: TGTGCCATCAGTGAGGCGGCCTACTCCTATAATTCACCCCTCCACTTT. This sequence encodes CAISEAAYSYNSPLHF.

The CDR3 spells CASRLGGTPDTQYF. The CDR3 nucleotides read TGTGCCAGCAGACTTGGAGGAACCCCAGATACGCAGTATTTT. The genes are TRBV14 and TRBJ2-3; D possibly corresponds to TRBD2 (5 bases). The V and J ends lost 6 bases and 4 bases respectively, with 14 bases between them. Germline V lookup: CDR1 SGHDN, CDR2 FVKESK. The length of the CDR3 is 14 residues.

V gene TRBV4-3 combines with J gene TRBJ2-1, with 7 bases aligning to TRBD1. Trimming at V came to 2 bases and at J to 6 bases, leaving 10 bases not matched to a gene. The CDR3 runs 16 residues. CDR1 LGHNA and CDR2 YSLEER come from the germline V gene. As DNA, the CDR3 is TGCGCCAGCAGCCAACAGACAGGGATCAATCCCAATGAGCAGTTCTTC. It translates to CASSQQTGINPNEQFF.

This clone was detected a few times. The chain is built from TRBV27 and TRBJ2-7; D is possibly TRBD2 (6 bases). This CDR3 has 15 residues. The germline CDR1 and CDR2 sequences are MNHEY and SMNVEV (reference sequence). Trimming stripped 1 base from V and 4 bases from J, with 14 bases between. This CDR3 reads CASSLWGERIYEQYF. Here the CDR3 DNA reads TGTGCCAGCAGTTTATGGGGGGAAAGGATTTACGAGCAGTACTTC.

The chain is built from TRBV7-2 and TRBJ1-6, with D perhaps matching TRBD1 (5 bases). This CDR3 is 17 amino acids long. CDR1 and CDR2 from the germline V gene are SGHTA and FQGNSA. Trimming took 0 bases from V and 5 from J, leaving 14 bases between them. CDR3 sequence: CASSLALAAGHNSPLHF. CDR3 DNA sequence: TGTGCCAGCAGCTTAGCGCTAGCGGCAGGGCATAATTCACCCCTCCACTTT.

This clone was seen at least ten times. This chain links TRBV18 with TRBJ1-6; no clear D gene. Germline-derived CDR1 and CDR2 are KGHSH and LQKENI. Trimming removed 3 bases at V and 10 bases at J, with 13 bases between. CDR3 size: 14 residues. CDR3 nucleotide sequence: TGTGCCAGCTCACCTGGAGGGTCGGGCTCACCCCTCCACTTT. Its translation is CASSPGGSGSPLHF.

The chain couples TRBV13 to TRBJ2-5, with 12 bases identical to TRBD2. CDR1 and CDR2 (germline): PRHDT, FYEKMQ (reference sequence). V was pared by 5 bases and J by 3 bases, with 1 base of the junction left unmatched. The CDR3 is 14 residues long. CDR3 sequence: CASSPSGGEETQYF. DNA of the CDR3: TGTGCCAGCAGCCCTAGCGGGGGGGAAGAGACCCAGTACTTC.

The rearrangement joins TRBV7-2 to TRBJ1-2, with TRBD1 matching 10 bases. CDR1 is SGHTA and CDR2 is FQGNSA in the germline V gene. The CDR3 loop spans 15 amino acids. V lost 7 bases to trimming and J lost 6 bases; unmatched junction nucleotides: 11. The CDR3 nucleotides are TGTGCCAGCAACACCTACGGACAGGGGGGAAATGGCTACACCTTC. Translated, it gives CASNTYGQGGNGYTF.